Below are 10 T cell receptor beta chains sequenced from a single sample in a study of blood T cell repertoires in COVID-19. Produced via immunoSEQ multiplex PCR; TCRdb's table is partial and in-frame only. The data contain some 380,000 clones, around 84% of them singletons. The specimen sequenced was peripheral blood. These receptors originate from a human donor with acute or convalescent COVID-19. The donor label of this sample is uncertain.

The table lists this clone with a few counts. V gene TRBV5-4 combines with J gene TRBJ1-6, with 8 positions matching TRBD1. The CDR3 loop spans 19 amino acids. V trimming: 0 bases; J trimming: 0 bases; junction bases outside the gene matches: 8. The germline V gene encodes CDR1 SGHNT and CDR2 YYREEE (reference sequence). CDR3 in DNA: TGTGCCAGCAGCTTGGCGTCAGGGGGCAGGGGCTCCTATAATTCACCCCTCCACTTT. Its translation: CASSLASGGRGSYNSPLHF.

This chain links TRBV6-2 or TRBV6-3 with TRBJ2-1, with D perhaps matching TRBD2 (6 bases). Germline V gives CDR1 MNHEY, CDR2 SVGEGT. This CDR3 contains 17 residues. V lost 5 bases to trimming and J lost 0 bases, with 17 bases between them. The CDR3 loop is CASSGLITGSSYNEQFF. The CDR3 DNA follows: TGTGCCAGCAGTGGACTGATTACCGGGAGCTCCTACAATGAGCAGTTCTTC.

CDR3 coding DNA: TGTGCCAGTAGTAGGACAGGGAGGGCGAATGAGCAGTTCTTC. Residues: CASSRTGRANEQFF. The chain has TRBV19 and TRBJ2-1, with D tentatively TRBD1 (8 bases). Germline-derived CDR1 and CDR2 are LNHDA and SQIVND (reference sequence). Trimming left V 4 bases short and J 7 bases short, with 14 bases between. The CDR3 totals 14 residues.

This sequence joins TRBV18 and TRBJ1-2, with D unclear. Trimming removed 3 bases from V and 0 bases from J, with 5 bases in between. CDR3 size: 13 residues. Germline-derived CDR1 and CDR2 are KGHSH and LQKENI. The CDR3 DNA reads as TGTGCCAGCTCACCGGACTCTAACTATGGCTACACCTTC. Amino acid sequence: CASSPDSNYGYTF.

The rearrangement uses TRBV6-5 and TRBJ2-1; perhaps TRBD2 as D (6 bases). This CDR3 comprises 15 residues. CDR1 is MNHEY, CDR2 SVGAGI, per germline. Trimming removed 1 base from V and 1 base from J, with 8 bases in between. The CDR3 DNA follows: TGTGCCAGCAGTTACTTTAGCGGATCCTACAATGAGCAGTTCTTC. Residues: CASSYFSGSYNEQFF.

This clone was observed a few times. The genes are TRBV28 and TRBJ1-2, with D uncertain. CDR3 length: 12 amino acids. V was trimmed by 6 bases and J by 4 bases, leaving 9 bases between them. Germline CDR1 reads MDHEN; CDR2 reads SYDVKM. The CDR3 is CASSLRLYGYTF. The CDR3 region has the DNA TGTGCCAGCAGCCTTCGACTCTATGGCTACACCTTC.

The chain has TRBV5-1 and TRBJ2-3, with TRBD1 matching 7 bases. The CDR3 length is 15 residues. Per the germline V gene, CDR1 is SGHRS and CDR2 is YFSETQ. The V gene end was trimmed by 4 bases and the J gene end by 1 base; junction bases not matched to a gene: 6. CDR3 protein: CASSPTGAGTDTQYF. CDR3 DNA: TGCGCCAGCAGCCCCACAGGGGCTGGCACAGATACGCAGTATTTT.

The V call is TRBV3-1 (or the pseudogene TRBV3-2), the J call TRBJ2-3; 10 bases map to TRBD2. Germline V gene sequence: CDR1 LGHDT, CDR2 YNNKEL (reference sequence). This CDR3 spans 15 amino acids. The junction had 7 bases not matched to a gene; V was cut back by 0 bases and J by 10 bases. This CDR3 is CASSQDLASGGSQYF. The CDR3 bases are TGTGCCAGCAGCCAAGATTTGGCTAGCGGGGGCTCGCAGTATTTT.

The J gene is TRBJ2-7, the V gene TRBV2, with D possibly TRBD1 on 6 matching bases. Per the germline V gene, CDR1 is SNHLY and CDR2 is FYNNEI. This CDR3 is built from 13 residues. V gave up 6 bases and J gave up 4 bases, with 13 bases separating them. CDR3 bases: TGTGCCAGCAGACCACAGGGATCTTACGAGCAGTACTTC. It codes for CASRPQGSYEQYF.

V usage is TRBV6-6 and J usage is TRBJ2-1; 12 bases line up with TRBD2. Trimming at V came to 5 bases and at J to 14 bases, leaving 10 bases not matched to a gene. This CDR3 region has 14 residues. Germline assignment: CDR1 MNHNY and CDR2 SVGAGI (reference sequence). CDR3 residues: CASSTTSGGSGEFF. The CDR3, as DNA: TGTGCCAGCAGTACGACTAGCGGGGGCTCGGGAGAGTTCTTC.